A selection of T cell receptor beta chains follows, all from one sample in a study of blood T cell repertoires in COVID-19. Measured with immunoSEQ multiplex PCR; TCRdb has only the in-frame clones, and not every one. The data show about 420,000 clones, 70% to 90% seen once. The specimen was peripheral blood. The receptors stem from a man aged 18-30 years with COVID-19, enrolled during active disease. Both conserved end residues are part of each CDR3. The order of the fields is V gene, CDR3 protein.

>TRBV19
CASSADRGTEKLFF
>TRBV15
CATSRDRVPYGYTF
>TRBV15
CATSRELADIMNTEAFF
>TRBV14
CASSHSLGGGQYF
>TRBV2
CASRTTGVGEQYF
>TRBV13
CASSSEGGLGAEAFF
>TRBV25-1
CASKEQGNSPLHF
>TRBV12-3/TRBV12-4
CASRRDSTDTQYF
>TRBV2
CASSGGRVAASGNTIYF
>TRBV3-1/TRBV3-2
CASSTTDAGNTIYF
>TRBV24-1
CATSGPGLATDEQFF
>TRBV5-1
CASSFRPTASYEQYF
>TRBV7-9
CASSLVVVRDRGNEQFF
>TRBV19
CASNPLTGGGTEAFF
>TRBV11-3
CASSSPSTDTQYF
>TRBV9
CASSVVLNTGELFF
>TRBV27
CASGLAGKQPNEQFF
>TRBV27
CASSPRDSIEKLFF
>TRBV3-1/TRBV3-2
CASSLRQGNEQYF
>TRBV7-9
CASSPGPGGTDTQYF
>TRBV30
CASSSSSYNEQFF
>TRBV30
CAWSAGGTGEQYF
>TRBV12-5
CASGHRQGRMNTEAFF
>TRBV6-5
CASRTRGSNQPQHF
>TRBV11-2
CASSLTSGGDNEQFF
>TRBV19
CASSIDRGQPQHF
>TRBV24-1
CATSDWVGEFAQYF
>TRBV10-1
CASSAASGNEQYF
>TRBV11-3
CASSGDFGNTIYF
>TRBV12-3/TRBV12-4
CASSGDSYEQYF
>TRBV4-1
CASSQVQAGAHNEQFF